Sequencing of this T cell receptor beta chain was carried out in a study of T cell changes during pregnancy in multiple sclerosis. Data came from immunoSEQ multiplex PCR; TCRdb stores just in-frame clones and leaves some out. This sample has roughly 40,000 clones, with around nine tenths found just once. The sample in question was CD4+ T cells from peripheral blood mononuclear cells, obtained in the first trimester of pregnancy. The receptor was isolated from a female donor with multiple sclerosis, enrolled in a pregnancy study.

The CDR3 loop is CASSEALRSYTF. The CDR3 DNA is TGTGCCAGCAGTGAAGCGCTTAGAAGCTACACCTTC. This sequence joins TRBV6-1 and TRBJ1-2; D ambiguous. The CDR3 sequence is 12 residues long. Trimming pared 0 bases from V and 9 bases from J, leaving 8 bases between. The germline V gene encodes CDR1 MNHNS and CDR2 SASEGT.